This T cell receptor (beta chain) is from a study of blood T cell repertoires in COVID-19. This CDR3 region has 15 residues. Germline CDR1 is LGHNA and CDR2 is YNFKEQ. V gave up 5 bases and J gave up 6 bases; unmatched junction bases: 7. Profiling relied on immunoSEQ multiplex PCR, and the TCRdb table lists in-frame clones only, not all of them. The top ten hold approximately 7.4% of the sample, which has roughly 230,000 clones, around 83% seen once. The clonotype was recovered from a woman in her fifties or sixties with acute or convalescent COVID-19. The sample taken for sequencing was peripheral blood. This chain joins TRBV4-2 and TRBJ2-3, with 11 bases fitting TRBD2. The CDR3 spells CASSETSGATDTQYF. CDR3 nucleotide sequence: TGTGCCAGCAGCGAGACTAGCGGGGCAACGGATACGCAGTATTTT.